The 3 T cell receptor beta chains given below trace back to one sample, sequenced in a study of T cell repertoires in cytomegalovirus infection. TCRdb reprocessed the reads via MiXCR and lists one record per CDR3 protein. There are more than 350,000 distinct CDR3 sequences in the sample; approximately 31% occur only once, and roughly an eighth lies in the top ten. The sequenced material came from PBMCs. The receptors originated from a human donor in good health (CMV status not recorded). Some clones in this sample may be carry-over from other donors' samples.

The J gene is TRBJ1-1, the V gene TRBV27; D not resolved. Germline CDR1 is MNHEY and CDR2 is SMNVEV (reference sequence). Trimming left V 1 base short and J 5 bases short, with 17 bases between. This CDR3 is 16 amino acids long. This CDR3 is CASSLLVGIGFTEAFF. In nucleotides, the CDR3 is TGTGCCAGCAGTTTATTGGTGGGGATTGGCTTTACTGAAGCTTTCTTT.

This clonotype was observed a few times. V gene TRBV15 combines with J gene TRBJ1-5, with 7 positions matching TRBD1. Losses at the gene ends were 5 bases for V and 2 bases for J; bases not matched to a gene: 6. In germline, CDR1 is LNHNV, CDR2 YYDKDF (reference sequence). The CDR3 is made up of 15 amino acids. The CDR3 DNA reads TGTGCCACCAGCCCAACAGGGGCCGGCAATCAGCCCCAGCATTTT. It yields the protein CATSPTGAGNQPQHF.

This clonotype was counted a few times. DNA for the CDR3: TGTGCCAGCAGACCCGGGACAGGGACTTACGAGCAGTACTTC. Its protein product is CASRPGTGTYEQYF. V and J are TRBV6-6 and TRBJ2-7; 9 nucleotides line up with TRBD1. Looked up from germline, CDR1 is MNHNY and CDR2 is SVGAGI (reference sequence). The ends lost 6 bases at V and 4 bases at J; junction bases unmatched: 7. The CDR3 consists of 14 residues.